The entry that follows covers one T cell receptor beta chain sequence. During surgery, about 0.5-1 mL peripheral blood was drawn from four of eight donors. TCRdb's table, derived via immunoSEQ multiplex PCR, lists solely in-frame clones and lacks some. Of some 44,000 clones in the sample, approximately 95% were seen once. The data derive from a study of human thymus T cells. The CDR3 length is 17 residues. Deletions cut 4 bases from V and 2 bases from J, with 19 bases between. Germline V gene data show CDR1 as SGHDN and CDR2 as FVKESK. The receptor was isolated from a girl under two years old with a congenital heart defect but otherwise immunologically healthy. The chain joins TRBV14 to TRBJ2-3; a weak D match, TRBD1 (5 bases). The specimen was blood. The CDR3 DNA is TGTGCCAGCAGCCCGAATGTTTTTGCGGACAACACAGATACGCAGTATTTT. Translated, it gives CASSPNVFADNTDTQYF.